The rows below give T cell receptor beta chains drawn from one sample of a study of blood T cells in healthy people across ages. TCRdb re-called the 5' RACE reads with MiXCR, one entry per CDR3 protein. The sample yields 1.5 million to 2 million distinct CDR3 sequences, 30% to 40% seen once. What was sequenced was blood. The receptor set was obtained from a human donor in good health. The CDR3 runs from the conserved cysteine through the conserved F or W. The D gene is left open where the match is weak. Rows may omit the clone size; those that give it use once, few, many or a size class.

clone_size: NA; v_call: TRBV6-1; d_call: NA; j_call: TRBJ2-6; cdr3_aa: CASSAPLAGANVLTF; cdr3_nt: TGTGCCAGCAGTGCCCCCCTCGCTGGGGCCAACGTCCTGACTTTC
clone_size: NA; v_call: TRBV20-1; d_call: NA; j_call: TRBJ1-6; cdr3_aa: CSARRLQSSYNSPLHF; cdr3_nt: TGCAGTGCTAGAAGGCTTCAGAGCTCCTATAATTCACCCCTCCACTTT
clone_size: few; v_call: TRBV6-6; d_call: NA; j_call: TRBJ2-1; cdr3_aa: CASSATEQYNEQFF; cdr3_nt: TGTGCCAGCAGTGCGACAGAGCAATACAATGAGCAGTTCTTC
clone_size: few; v_call: TRBV12-3/TRBV12-4; d_call: TRBD1; j_call: TRBJ2-1; cdr3_aa: CASSSRDRINNEQFF; cdr3_nt: TGTGCCAGCAGTTCGCGGGACAGGATAAACAATGAGCAGTTCTTC
clone_size: NA; v_call: TRBV6-2/TRBV6-3; d_call: NA; j_call: TRBJ2-7; cdr3_aa: CASRTRIHEQYF; cdr3_nt: TGTGCCAGCAGAACCAGAATCCACGAGCAGTACTTC
clone_size: NA; v_call: TRBV10-3; d_call: NA; j_call: TRBJ2-1; cdr3_aa: CAEGESYNEQFF; cdr3_nt: TGTGCCGAGGGGGAGTCCTACAATGAGCAGTTCTTC
clone_size: few; v_call: TRBV5-6; d_call: TRBD2; j_call: TRBJ2-5; cdr3_aa: CASSLSLAGGLETQYF; cdr3_nt: TGTGCCAGCAGCTTGTCCTTAGCGGGGGGGCTGGAGACCCAGTACTTC
clone_size: NA; v_call: TRBV6-4; d_call: NA; j_call: TRBJ2-3; cdr3_aa: CASSPIYSSADTQYF; cdr3_nt: TGTGCCAGCAGCCCGATTTACTCTAGCGCAGATACGCAGTATTTT
clone_size: few; v_call: TRBV21-1; d_call: NA; j_call: TRBJ2-5; cdr3_aa: CASPLPTHQETQYF; cdr3_nt: TGTGCCAGCCCCCTACCGACACACCAAGAGACCCAGTACTTC
clone_size: few; v_call: TRBV12-3/TRBV12-4; d_call: NA; j_call: TRBJ1-1; cdr3_aa: CASSTSGAEAFF; cdr3_nt: TGTGCCAGCAGCACTTCAGGAGCTGAAGCTTTCTTT
clone_size: few; v_call: TRBV5-1; d_call: NA; j_call: TRBJ2-3; cdr3_aa: CASSSSVVGVFTDTQYF; cdr3_nt: TGCGCCAGCAGCTCCTCAGTTGTCGGGGTCTTCACAGATACGCAGTATTTT
clone_size: NA; v_call: TRBV7-9; d_call: TRBD1; j_call: TRBJ2-7; cdr3_aa: CASSLGRDRASYEQYF; cdr3_nt: TGTGCCAGCAGCCTAGGGCGGGACAGGGCGTCCTACGAGCAGTACTTC
clone_size: NA; v_call: TRBV15; d_call: NA; j_call: TRBJ1-2; cdr3_aa: CATRDLGRGINYGYTF; cdr3_nt: TGTGCCACCAGAGATCTGGGTAGGGGAATTAACTATGGCTACACCTTC
clone_size: NA; v_call: TRBV10-3; d_call: NA; j_call: TRBJ1-2; cdr3_aa: CAISKVDGDRSYGYTF; cdr3_nt: TGTGCCATCAGTAAAGTAGACGGAGACAGGTCCTATGGCTACACCTTC
clone_size: few; v_call: TRBV29-1; d_call: NA; j_call: TRBJ2-3; cdr3_aa: CSVEEARTDTQYF; cdr3_nt: TGCAGCGTTGAAGAGGCTAGAACAGATACGCAGTATTTT
clone_size: NA; v_call: TRBV27; d_call: TRBD1; j_call: TRBJ2-1; cdr3_aa: CASSFWDSTYNEQFF; cdr3_nt: TGTGCCAGCAGTTTCTGGGACAGCACATACAATGAGCAGTTCTTC
clone_size: NA; v_call: TRBV6-1; d_call: NA; j_call: TRBJ1-1; cdr3_aa: CASTETEAFF; cdr3_nt: TGTGCCAGCACGGAGACTGAAGCTTTCTTT
clone_size: few; v_call: TRBV18; d_call: NA; j_call: TRBJ2-1; cdr3_aa: CASSQNSGPQFF; cdr3_nt: TGTGCCAGCTCACAAAATAGCGGCCCCCAGTTCTTC
clone_size: NA; v_call: TRBV18; d_call: NA; j_call: TRBJ2-7; cdr3_aa: CASSPPRGRKNEQYF; cdr3_nt: TGTGCCAGCTCACCACCGCGGGGTCGGAAAAACGAGCAGTACTTC
clone_size: few; v_call: TRBV12-3/TRBV12-4; d_call: NA; j_call: TRBJ1-2; cdr3_aa: CATGGRGRRIYGYTF; cdr3_nt: TGTGCCACTGGTGGCCGCGGCAGACGAATTTATGGCTACACCTTC
clone_size: NA; v_call: TRBV7-2; d_call: TRBD1; j_call: TRBJ1-1; cdr3_aa: CASSFGQGGHTEAFF; cdr3_nt: TGTGCCAGCAGCTTCGGACAGGGCGGGCACACTGAAGCTTTCTTT
clone_size: NA; v_call: TRBV4-2; d_call: TRBD1; j_call: TRBJ1-4; cdr3_aa: CASSPRDSLNEKLFF; cdr3_nt: TGTGCCAGCAGCCCGCGGGACAGCCTTAATGAAAAACTGTTTTTT
clone_size: few; v_call: TRBV6-2/TRBV6-3; d_call: NA; j_call: TRBJ1-5; cdr3_aa: CASCVGYQPQHF; cdr3_nt: TGTGCCAGCTGTGTAGGTTATCAGCCCCAGCATTTT
clone_size: few; v_call: TRBV7-8; d_call: NA; j_call: TRBJ1-1; cdr3_aa: CASSPKRAGTTHTEAFF; cdr3_nt: TGTGCCAGCAGCCCCAAACGGGCAGGTACTACACACACTGAAGCTTTCTTT